This record covers a single TCR beta chain. Its antigen is not known. The data are from a study of OX40 agonist ivuxolimab in advanced cancers. The study, taken as a whole, reports: At 0.1 to 3.0 mg/kg and by week 6, clonal expansion occurred in CD4+ and CD8+ blood T cells.

Germline V gene sequence: CDR1 MNHEY, CDR2 SVGAGI. Trimming cost V 2 bases and J 3 bases; bases outside gene matches: 5. This CDR3 spans 15 amino acids. Data came from immunoSEQ multiplex PCR; TCRdb stores just in-frame clones and leaves some out. The top ten clones hold 0.65% to 0.9% of a sample with approximately 110,000 clones, around 93% of them seen once. This clonotype was sampled from an adult with an advanced solid tumor such as melanoma, head and neck, liver or kidney cancer. The sequences come from CD4+ or CD8+ T cells sorted from blood, collected in a trial of the OX40 agonist ivuxolimab. This chain uses TRBV6-5 with TRBJ2-7, with TRBD2 matching 9 bases. The CDR3 nucleotides are TGTGCCAGCAGTTACAGCCTAGCGGGGCACTACGAGCAGTACTTC. Encoded protein: CASSYSLAGHYEQYF.